The T cell receptor (beta chain) described here comes from a study of response to subunit inactivated influenza vaccine. The study's findings and limits: New T cells are recruited in small numbers by each seasonal influenza vaccination, according to the authors' suggestion.

TCRdb ran MiXCR on the RT-PCR reads and lists one entry per CDR3 protein. Of just under 550,000 distinct CDR3 sequences listed, roughly 25% are singletons. This clonotype was observed a few times. Antigen: not known. This sample was also put to use in a study of T cells expressing NK-cell markers. As that study records: Synthesis of TCR beta cDNA relied on 5'RACE template switching carrying UMIs. Sequenced donors, eight in total, included seven who were HCMV-seropositive and one who was seronegative. A range of roughly 1.0-7.0% of CD8+ T cells consisted of dominant NKG2C+ clonotypes in more than five donors. Whether expanded NKG2C-expressing T cell clones recognize HCMV is unknown.

This specimen was CD4+ T cells sorted from PBMCs, taken less than 13 days after vaccination. The sequence was collected from a man aged 45-65 years who received an inactivated influenza vaccine.

The CDR3 DNA reads TGTGCCAGCAGCCAAGTAGCCCGGCGACCCTACGAGCAGTACTTC. Translated, it gives CASSQVARRPYEQYF. The V call is TRBV3-1, the J call TRBJ2-7; no clear D gene. Germline values: CDR1 LGHDT, CDR2 YNNKEL (reference sequence). Trimming pared 1 base from V and 2 bases from J, leaving 12 bases between. There are 15 residues in the CDR3.